This is a list of T cell receptor beta chains from one sample in a study of shared clonotypes between healthy human individuals. The repertoire was sequenced with immunoSEQ multiplex PCR; TCRdb's copy has only in-frame clones and lacks some. Of about half a million clones in the sample, approximately 81% were seen once. The sequencing sample was made of PBMCs. The source of these receptors is a woman in her thirties or forties in good health. Some clones in this sample may be carry-over from other donors' samples. The CDR3 runs from the conserved cysteine through the conserved F or W. Fields, in order: J gene, clone size, D gene, V gene, CDR3 DNA, CDR3 protein. The D gene is left open where the match is weak. Clone sizes are given selectively: once, few, many, or a class where the clone is expanded.

J gene: TRBJ2-3; clone size: NA; D gene: TRBD2; V gene: TRBV4-1; CDR3 DNA: TGCGCCAGCAGCCAAGAGGCCAGCGGGAGTTACACAGATACGCAGTATTTT; CDR3 protein: CASSQEASGSYTDTQYF
J gene: TRBJ1-2; clone size: NA; D gene: TRBD1; V gene: TRBV19; CDR3 DNA: TGTGCCAGTAGTAAATACAGGGGGGATCACTATGGCTACACCTTC; CDR3 protein: CASSKYRGDHYGYTF
J gene: TRBJ2-7; clone size: NA; D gene: TRBD1; V gene: TRBV4-2; CDR3 DNA: TGTGCCAGCAGCCAAGAGGACAGGGTCATCTACGAGCAGTACTTC; CDR3 protein: CASSQEDRVIYEQYF
J gene: TRBJ2-5; clone size: NA; D gene: NA; V gene: TRBV11-2; CDR3 DNA: TGTGCCAGCAGCTTTGGCCTCGGACAGTCACAAGAGACCCAGTACTTC; CDR3 protein: CASSFGLGQSQETQYF
J gene: TRBJ2-5; clone size: NA; D gene: TRBD2; V gene: TRBV5-4; CDR3 DNA: TGTGCCAGCAGCCCGGGGGGGCTTCAAGAGACCCAGTACTTC; CDR3 protein: CASSPGGLQETQYF
J gene: TRBJ1-4; clone size: NA; D gene: NA; V gene: TRBV5-1; CDR3 DNA: TGCGCCAGCAGCTTCGGACGGGGTCAGGCTGAAAAACTGTTTTTT; CDR3 protein: CASSFGRGQAEKLFF
J gene: TRBJ2-7; clone size: once; D gene: TRBD1; V gene: TRBV6-7; CDR3 DNA: TGTGCCAGCAGCAACAGGGGTCCCTACGAGCAGTACTTC; CDR3 protein: CASSNRGPYEQYF
J gene: TRBJ1-1; clone size: NA; D gene: TRBD1; V gene: TRBV5-1; CDR3 DNA: TGCGCCAGCAGCTCCTCAGGCACAGGGGGACGCGCTTTCTTT; CDR3 protein: CASSSSGTGGRAFF
J gene: TRBJ2-7; clone size: NA; D gene: TRBD2; V gene: TRBV11-2; CDR3 DNA: TGTGCCAGCAGAAGGACTAGCGGGAGGTCTCACGAGCAGTACTTC; CDR3 protein: CASRRTSGRSHEQYF
J gene: TRBJ1-1; clone size: NA; D gene: NA; V gene: TRBV5-1; CDR3 DNA: TGCGCCAGCCAAATAGATGTGAACACTGAAGCTTTCTTT; CDR3 protein: CASQIDVNTEAFF
J gene: TRBJ2-1; clone size: NA; D gene: NA; V gene: TRBV6-6; CDR3 DNA: TGTGCCAGCAGTTACACTAGCTACAATGAGCAGTTCTTC; CDR3 protein: CASSYTSYNEQFF